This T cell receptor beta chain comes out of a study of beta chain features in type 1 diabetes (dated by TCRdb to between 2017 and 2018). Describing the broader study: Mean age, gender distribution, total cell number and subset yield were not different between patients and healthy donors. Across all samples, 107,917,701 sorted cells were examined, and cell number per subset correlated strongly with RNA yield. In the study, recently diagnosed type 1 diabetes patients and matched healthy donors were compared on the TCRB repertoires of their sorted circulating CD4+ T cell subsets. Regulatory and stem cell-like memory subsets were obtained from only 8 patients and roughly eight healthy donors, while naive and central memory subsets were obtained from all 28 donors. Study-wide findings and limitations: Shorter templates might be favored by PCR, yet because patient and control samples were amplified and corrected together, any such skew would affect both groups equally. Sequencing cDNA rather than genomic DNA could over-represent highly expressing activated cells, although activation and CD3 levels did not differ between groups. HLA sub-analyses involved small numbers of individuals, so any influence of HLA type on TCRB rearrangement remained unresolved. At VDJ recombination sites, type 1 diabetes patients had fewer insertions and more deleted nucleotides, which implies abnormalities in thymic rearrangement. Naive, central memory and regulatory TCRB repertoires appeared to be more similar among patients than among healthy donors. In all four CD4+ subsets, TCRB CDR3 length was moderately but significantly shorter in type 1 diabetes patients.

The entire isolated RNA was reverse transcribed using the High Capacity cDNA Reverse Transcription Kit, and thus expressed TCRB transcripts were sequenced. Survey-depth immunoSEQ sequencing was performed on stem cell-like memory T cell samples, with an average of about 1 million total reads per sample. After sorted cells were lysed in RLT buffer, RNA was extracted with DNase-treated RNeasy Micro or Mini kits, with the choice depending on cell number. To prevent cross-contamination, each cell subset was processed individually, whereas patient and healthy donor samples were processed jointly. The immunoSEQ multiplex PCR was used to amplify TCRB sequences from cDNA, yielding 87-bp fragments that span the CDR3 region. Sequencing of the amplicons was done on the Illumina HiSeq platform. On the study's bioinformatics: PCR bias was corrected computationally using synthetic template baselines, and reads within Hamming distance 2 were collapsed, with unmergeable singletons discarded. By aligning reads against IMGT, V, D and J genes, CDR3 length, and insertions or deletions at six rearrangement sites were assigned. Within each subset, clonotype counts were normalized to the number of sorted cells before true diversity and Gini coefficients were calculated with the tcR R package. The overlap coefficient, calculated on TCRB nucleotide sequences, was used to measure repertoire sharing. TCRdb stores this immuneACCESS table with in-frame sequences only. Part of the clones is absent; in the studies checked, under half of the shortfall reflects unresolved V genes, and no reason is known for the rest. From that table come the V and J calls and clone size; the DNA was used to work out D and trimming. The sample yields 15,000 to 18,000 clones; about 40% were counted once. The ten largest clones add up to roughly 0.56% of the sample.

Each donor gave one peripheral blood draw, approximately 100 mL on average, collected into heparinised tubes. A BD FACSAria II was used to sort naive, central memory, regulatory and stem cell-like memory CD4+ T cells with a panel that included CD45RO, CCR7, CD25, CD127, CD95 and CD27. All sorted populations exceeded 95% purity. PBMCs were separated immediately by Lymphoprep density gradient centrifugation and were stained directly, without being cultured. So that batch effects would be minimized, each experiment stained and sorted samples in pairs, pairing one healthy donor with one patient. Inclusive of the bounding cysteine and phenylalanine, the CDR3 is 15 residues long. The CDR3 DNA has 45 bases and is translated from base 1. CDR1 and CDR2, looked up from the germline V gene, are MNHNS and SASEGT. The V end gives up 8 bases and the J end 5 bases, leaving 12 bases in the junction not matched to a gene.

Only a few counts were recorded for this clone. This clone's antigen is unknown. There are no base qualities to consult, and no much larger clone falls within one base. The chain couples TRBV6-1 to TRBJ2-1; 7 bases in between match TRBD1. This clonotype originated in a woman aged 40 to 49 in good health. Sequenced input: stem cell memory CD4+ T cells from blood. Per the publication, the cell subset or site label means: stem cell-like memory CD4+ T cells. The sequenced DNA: TGTGCCAGCGGACCTAGGACAGGCGGGCACAATGAGCAGTTCTTC. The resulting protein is CASGPRTGGHNEQFF.